The clone carrying this T cell receptor (beta chain) was seen just once. Just one base apart from a much larger clone, this may be a read error. TCRdb re-analysed the 5' RACE reads in MiXCR, keeping a single row per CDR3 protein. The sample has some 60,000 distinct CDR3 sequences, 9.7% seen once; the top ten hold around 13%. The data were taken from a study of neurological immune-mediated disorders. Time point described: longitudinal time-point 2. The sample taken for sequencing was PBMCs. The clonotype originates from a man aged 25-45 years in good health.

CDR3 coding DNA: TGTGCCAGCAGCCAAGTAACTAGCTGGACCTACGAGCAGTACTTC. Its translation is CASSQVTSWTYEQYF. The chain joins TRBV4-2 to TRBJ2-7, with D possibly matching TRBD2 (6 bases). The germline gives CDR1 LGHNA, CDR2 YNFKEQ. With 1 base removed from V and 2 bases from J, the gap between germline ends came to 12 bases. The CDR3 extends over 15 amino acids.